This section outlines one T cell receptor beta chain sequence together with its context. Its antigen remains unidentified. Base qualities are missing; no much larger clone stands one base away. Library preparation was by multiplex PCR. For sequencing, an Illumina HiSeq 4000 was employed. CDR3 regions were amplified by Arm-PCR with iRepertoire HTBI primers to construct TCR beta libraries. Before sequencing, the PCR products went through gel purification. For the original study's pipeline: Across samples, 62 TRBV and 13 to 15 TRBJ segments were identified and used for gene usage analysis of CDR3 amino acid clonotypes. COPE and FqMerger were used to merge the filtered high-quality paired reads into contigs. Contigs were aligned with BLAST to IMGT TRBV, TRBD and TRBJ reference genes, and CDR3 was defined per IMGT. Clonotypes above 0.1% frequency were classified as highly expanded clones. Shannon entropy served as the measure of repertoire diversity, while the Gini coefficient captured V-J evenness. A clonotype was considered public if more than one individual shared it. Through fastp at Q25 and MiXCR, TCRdb rebuilt clones from the public reads, retaining in-frame beta chains. Entries are consolidated by CDR3 protein sequence, retaining the most common genes and DNA. These V and J calls rely on TCRdb rather than the paper's analysis. The sample includes roughly 500,000 distinct CDR3 sequences, with 22% observed a single time. The leading ten clones occupy around 13% of the sample.

This entry belongs to a study of regulatory T cells in long-lasting Graves disease (dated by TCRdb to about 2021). For the study in its entirety: Persistent Graves' disease was defined as antithyroid drug treatment for over 5 years with persistently positive TSH receptor autoantibodies. Peripheral blood TCR sequencing and RNA sequencing compared persistent Graves' disease patients with newly diagnosed Graves' disease patients. Persistent Graves' disease patients in the clinical cohort had taken antithyroid drugs for approximately 10 years on average. A total of around 35 samples were covered by TCR sequencing, comprising some 13 persistent and around 20 newly diagnosed Graves' disease patients. The study was registered as a clinical trial and conducted in China. Broad study findings and their caveats: Compared with newly diagnosed patients, persistent Graves' disease patients had lower TCR Shannon entropy and fewer highly expanded clones, which suggests clonal expansion. Sequencing and analysis were limited to the TCR beta chain. TRBV28, TRBJ1-2 and TRBJ2-5 were preferentially used in persistent disease, while TRBV20-1 and TRBJ2-1 were favored in newly diagnosed disease. Peripheral blood alone was examined, since thyroid tissue, which constituted the primary lesion, could not be accessed. Patients with persistent disease shared more public clonotypes (around 2,500) than newly diagnosed patients did (about 970). The authors acknowledged the small sample size as a limitation that may reduce accuracy.

The time point label on this specimen signifies: persistent/refractory GD, antithyroid drugs over 5 years with positive TRAb. For both TCR sequencing and RNA sequencing, RNA was extracted from PBMCs using TRIzol. The diagnosis of Graves' disease was made according to American Thyroid Association guidelines. Patients for the study were recruited at an endocrinology department in Xi'an, China. Each patient gave about 9.1 milliliters of peripheral blood, collected in an EDTA anticoagulant tube. PBMCs were isolated by Ficoll Paque Plus density gradient separation without further T cell sorting. An Agilent 2100 Bioanalyzer and agarose gel were used to assess RNA quality, and a NanoDrop 2000 was used to measure RNA concentration. From the cysteine up to the phenylalanine, the CDR3 has a length of 14 residues. The entry retains the CDR3 DNA only, 42 bases that are in frame from base 1. V loses 0 bases, J loses 3 bases, and the germline ends lie 11 bases apart. For CDR1 and CDR2, the germline V gene (reference sequence) lists DFQATT and SNEGSKA.

The sequences come from peripheral blood mononuclear cells (PBMCs), collected when the disease was refractory, from a patient treated with antithyroid drugs. The receptor was isolated from a female donor with Graves disease. The chain employs TRBV20-1 and TRBJ1-1, with no confident D gene call. The nucleotide sequence reads as follows: TGCAGTGCTAGAGAAGCACAGATTTACACTGAAGCTTTCTTT. Its translation reads: CSAREAQIYTEAFF.